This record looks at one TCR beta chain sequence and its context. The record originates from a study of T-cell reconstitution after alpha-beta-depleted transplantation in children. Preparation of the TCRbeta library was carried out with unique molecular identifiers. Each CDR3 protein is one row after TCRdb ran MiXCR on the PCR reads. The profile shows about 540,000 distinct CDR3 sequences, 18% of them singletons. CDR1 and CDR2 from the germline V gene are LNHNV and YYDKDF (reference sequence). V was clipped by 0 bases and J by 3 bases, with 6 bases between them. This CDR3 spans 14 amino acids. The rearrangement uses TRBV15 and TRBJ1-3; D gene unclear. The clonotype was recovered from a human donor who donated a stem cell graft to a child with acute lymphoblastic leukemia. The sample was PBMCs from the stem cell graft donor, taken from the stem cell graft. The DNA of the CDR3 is TGTGCCACCAGCAGAGAGGGGTTTGGAAACACCATATATTTT. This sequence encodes CATSREGFGNTIYF.